The TCR beta chain under discussion was sequenced for a study of blood T cell repertoires in COVID-19. The overall study: Donors in the United States, Italy and Spain gave samples during acute or convalescent COVID-19. PBMCs, B-cell-depleted T cells, or T cells provided the cDNA or gDNA that made up the material.

Germline V gene lookup returns CDR1 SGHRS and CDR2 YFSETQ. V was trimmed by 0 bases and J by 3 bases, leaving 10 bases between them. This CDR3 contains 14 residues. Authors' analysis steps: Nucleated cell number was recorded as an estimate derived from reference gene primer amplification. Sequencing used immunoSEQ multiplex PCR; TCRdb keeps in-frame clones, though not all of them. The V and J calls and clone size were taken over from that table, and D and trimming were inferred from the DNA. The sample yields fewer than 130,000 clones, roughly nine tenths seen once. The specimen sequenced was peripheral blood. The J gene is TRBJ2-7, the V gene TRBV5-1; D uncertain. This TCR came from a woman aged 80 or over with acute or convalescent COVID-19. The CDR3 reads CASSLVSLNYEQYF. CDR3 nucleotide sequence: TGCGCCAGCAGCTTGGTATCGTTAAACTACGAGCAGTACTTC.